Listed below are T cell receptor beta chains from one sample, sequenced in a study of T-cell memory formation after mild COVID-19. TCRdb itself ran the 5' RACE reads through MiXCR, one entry per CDR3 protein. This sample has 450,000 to 650,000 distinct CDR3 sequences; 20% occur once, and the top ten carry around 13%. Sequencing used PBMCs or a T cell subset sorted from them (not recorded which). The receptors originated from an adult woman who had mild COVID-19 (a few samples of this study predate the infection). Cell type and time point are not known. Both conserved end residues are part of each CDR3. D genes are given only for firm matches. A row's size may be missing; if present it is once, few, many or a size class.

>.|TRBJ1-5|16|TRBV7-6|.
CASSLAGGDLNQPQHF
TGTGCCAGCAGCTTAGCGGGAGGGGACCTCAATCAGCCCCAGCATTTT
>.|TRBJ2-5|16|TRBV7-9|.
CASSASGRGPQETQYF
TGTGCCAGCAGCGCTTCGGGGCGGGGGCCTCAAGAGACCCAGTACTTC
>.|TRBJ2-5|15|TRBV5-8|.
CASSPWKGFQETQYF
TGTGCCAGCAGCCCCTGGAAGGGATTCCAAGAGACCCAGTACTTC
>TRBD2|TRBJ2-1|14|TRBV5-1|many
CASSLAGSYNEQFF
TGTGCCAGCAGCTTAGCGGGCTCCTACAATGAGCAGTTCTTC
>TRBD2|TRBJ2-1|18|TRBV6-5|.
CASTSLAGGLSSYNEQFF
TGTGCCAGCACCTCACTAGCGGGAGGCCTGAGCTCCTACAATGAGCAGTTCTTC
>.|TRBJ2-3|15|TRBV6-2/TRBV6-3|.
CASSYGGQGADTQYF
TGTGCCAGCAGTTACGGGGGACAAGGGGCAGATACGCAGTATTTT
>TRBD1|TRBJ1-6|16|TRBV7-2|.
CASSLAGQGVHSPLHF
TGTGCCAGCAGCTTAGCTGGACAGGGCGTACATTCACCCCTCCACTTT
>.|TRBJ2-7|16|TRBV7-9|.
CASSLSAGLASTEQYF
TGTGCCAGCAGCTTATCGGCGGGCCTAGCATCGACCGAGCAGTACTTC
>TRBD1|TRBJ2-1|15|TRBV5-1|few
CASSPPGQGRDEQFF
TGCGCCAGCAGCCCACCGGGACAGGGTCGTGATGAGCAGTTCTTC
>TRBD2|TRBJ2-3|15|TRBV11-2|.
CASSFAPGLSDTQYF
TGTGCCAGCAGCTTCGCACCGGGACTATCAGATACGCAGTATTTT
>.|TRBJ2-6|15|TRBV5-1|few
CASSLSGLGANVLTF
TGCGCCAGCAGCTTGTCCGGCCTGGGGGCCAACGTCCTGACTTTC
>.|TRBJ2-7|12|TRBV20-1|few
CSARGVSYEQYF
TGCAGTGCTAGAGGGGTCAGCTACGAGCAGTACTTC
>.|TRBJ2-1|15|TRBV19|.
CASSIGRLSYNEQFF
TGTGCCAGTAGTATAGGGCGGCTCTCCTACAATGAGCAGTTCTTC
>.|TRBJ2-1|9|TRBV10-3|.
CAIGREQFF
TGTGCCATCGGGAGAGAGCAGTTCTTC
>.|TRBJ2-2|16|TRBV20-1|few
CSARDQLGQNTGELFF
TGCAGTGCTAGAGATCAATTGGGCCAGAACACCGGGGAGCTGTTTTTT
>.|TRBJ2-5|12|TRBV20-1|.
CSARQRAETQYF
TGCAGTGCTCGACAGAGGGCCGAGACCCAGTACTTC
>.|TRBJ1-1|13|TRBV14|.
CASSQLGNTEAFF
TGTGCCAGCAGCCAACTGGGTAACACTGAAGCTTTCTTT
>.|TRBJ2-1|15|TRBV5-1|.
CASSPAAASYNEQFF
TGCGCCAGCAGCCCAGCAGCGGCCTCCTACAATGAGCAGTTCTTC
>TRBD1|TRBJ1-2|15|TRBV15|few
CATSRDRGHAYGYTF
TGTGCCACCAGCAGAGACAGGGGGCACGCCTATGGCTACACCTTC
>.|TRBJ2-2|14|TRBV7-6|few
CASSWGPQSGELFF
TGTGCCAGCAGCTGGGGACCCCAATCCGGGGAGCTGTTTTTT
>.|TRBJ2-1|16|TRBV28|.
CASSSRVTQGGNEQFF
TGTGCCAGCAGTTCTCGAGTCACGCAGGGGGGCAATGAGCAGTTCTTC
>.|TRBJ2-1|15|TRBV7-3|.
CASSLSGTLRDEQFF
TGTGCCAGCAGCTTAAGCGGGACCTTAAGGGATGAGCAGTTCTTC
>TRBD2|TRBJ2-1|20|TRBV7-3|.
CASSFEALAGGPTSYNEQFF
TGTGCCAGCAGCTTCGAAGCACTAGCGGGAGGGCCCACCTCCTACAATGAGCAGTTCTTC